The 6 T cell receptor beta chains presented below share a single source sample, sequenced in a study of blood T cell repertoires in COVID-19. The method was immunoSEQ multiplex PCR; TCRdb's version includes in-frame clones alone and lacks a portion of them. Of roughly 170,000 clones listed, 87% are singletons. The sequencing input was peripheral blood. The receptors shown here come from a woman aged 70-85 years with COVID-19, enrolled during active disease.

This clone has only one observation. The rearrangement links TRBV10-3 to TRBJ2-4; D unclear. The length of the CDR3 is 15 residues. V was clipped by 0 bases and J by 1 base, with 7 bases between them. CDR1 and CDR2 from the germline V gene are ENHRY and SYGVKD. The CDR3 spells CAISESWAAKNIQYF. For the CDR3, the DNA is TGTGCCATCAGTGAGTCTTGGGCTGCCAAAAACATTCAGTACTTC.

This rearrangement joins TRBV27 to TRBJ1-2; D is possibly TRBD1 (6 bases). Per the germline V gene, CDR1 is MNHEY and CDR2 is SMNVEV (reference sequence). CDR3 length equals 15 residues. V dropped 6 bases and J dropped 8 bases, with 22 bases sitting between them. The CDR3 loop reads CASRARGGALLGYTF. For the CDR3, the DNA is TGTGCCAGCAGGGCACGGGGGGGGGCGCTTTTGGGCTACACCTTC.

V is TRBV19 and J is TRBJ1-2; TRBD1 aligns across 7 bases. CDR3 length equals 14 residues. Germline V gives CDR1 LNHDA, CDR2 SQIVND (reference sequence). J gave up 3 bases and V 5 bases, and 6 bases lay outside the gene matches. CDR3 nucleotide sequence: TGTGCCAGTAGTGCGCTGCAGGGGGACTATGGCTACACCTTC. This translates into CASSALQGDYGYTF.

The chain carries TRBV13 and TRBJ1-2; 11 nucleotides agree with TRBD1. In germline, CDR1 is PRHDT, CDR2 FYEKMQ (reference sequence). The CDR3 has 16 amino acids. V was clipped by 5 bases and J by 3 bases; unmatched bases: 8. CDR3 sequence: CASSTLRTGGDYGYTF. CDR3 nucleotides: TGTGCCAGCAGCACCCTCCGGACAGGGGGCGACTATGGCTACACCTTC.

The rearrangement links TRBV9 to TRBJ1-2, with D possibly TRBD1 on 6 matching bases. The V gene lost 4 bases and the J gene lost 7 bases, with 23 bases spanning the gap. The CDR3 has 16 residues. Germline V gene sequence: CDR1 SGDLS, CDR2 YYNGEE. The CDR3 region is CASSPQGDALSGGYTF. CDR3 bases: TGTGCCAGCAGCCCACAGGGAGATGCGCTGTCTGGTGGCTACACCTTC.

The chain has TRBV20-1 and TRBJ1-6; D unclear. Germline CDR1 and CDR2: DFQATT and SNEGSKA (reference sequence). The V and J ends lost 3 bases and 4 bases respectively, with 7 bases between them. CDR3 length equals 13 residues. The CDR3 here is CSASVAYNSPLHF. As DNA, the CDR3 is TGCAGTGCTAGTGTGGCTTATAATTCACCCCTCCACTTT.